The entry below describes one T cell receptor beta chain. It lacks a known antigen. Nothing much larger sits one base from this clone, and base qualities are not available. Genomic DNA was extracted from sorted cells for sequencing of the TCRbeta CDR3 region. The immunoSEQ Assay was used to sequence the TCRbeta CDR3 regions. Imported from immuneACCESS, the table was reduced by TCRdb to in-frame sequences with V and J called. These copies leave out some clones; in studies compared against another copy, an unresolved V gene accounts for under half, and the cause of the remainder is not known. The sample table records 25,000 to 40,000 clones; 80% to 90% of these occur just once. Jointly, the top ten make up about 25% of the sample. This record comes from a study of OX40 agonist ivuxolimab in advanced cancers. A note on the overall study: Ivuxolimab, which targeted the costimulatory receptor OX40 (CD134), was an agonistic, fully human IgG2 monoclonal antibody. Intravenous ivuxolimab was administered to patients every 2 weeks at six dose levels: 0.01, 0.1, 0.3, 1.5, 3 and 10 mg/kg. Of the roughly 52 dose-escalation patients, hepatocellular carcinoma was present in approximately 20, melanoma in some 15, renal cell carcinoma in 9 and head and neck cancer in 9. A male proportion of 75% to 85% and a mean age of roughly 55 years, ranging from roughly 20 to 80, were recorded for the dose-escalation cohort. Patients were allowed to have had prior anti-PD-1, anti-PD-L1 or anti-CTLA-4 therapy, and approximately 40% of the dose-escalation patients had been treated with checkpoint inhibitors. Partial responses occurred in three dose-escalation patients, of whom one had hepatocellular carcinoma and two had cutaneous melanoma. The purpose of peripheral TCRbeta sequencing was to test whether ivuxolimab changed TCR sequence diversity and led to clonal T-cell expansion. The paper describes the monotherapy dose-escalation part (N ≈ 52 patients) of the phase I trial of ivuxolimab. Broader findings and caveats from the paper: In the 0.1-3.0 mg/kg groups, partial responders were among the patients with the lowest normalized peripheral clonal expansion, particularly in CD8+ T cells. Antigen specificity was not determined for the clonally expanded peripheral T cells. On average, CD8+ T cells showed more expanded clones than CD4+ T cells after ivuxolimab. Clonal expansion of both CD4+ and CD8+ blood T cells was observed from baseline to week 6 at doses 0.1 to 3.0 mg/kg. Low levels of normalized T-cell clonal expansion were also shown by some nonresponding patients.

The trial excluded patients who had a history of autoimmune disease or were on systemic immunosuppression. Peripheral blood for TCR sequencing was drawn from every dose cohort at baseline, at cycle 4 day 1 and at cycle 7 day 1. The samples were drawn from a first-in-human, open-label, multicenter phase I dose-escalation trial of ivuxolimab. Adults with locally advanced or metastatic melanoma, renal cell, hepatocellular, or head and neck squamous cell carcinoma were enrolled in the trial. Before TCR sequencing, CD4+ T cells and CD8+ T cells from peripheral blood were sorted into separate populations. The receptor's source is an adult with an advanced solid tumor such as melanoma, head and neck, liver or kidney cancer. Source: CD4+ or CD8+ T cells sorted from blood, taken in a trial of the OX40 agonist ivuxolimab.

DNA sequence: TGTGCCATCAGCCCAACTTCCGGGACTCATTGGGGTAGTGAGCAGTTCTTC. This codes for CAISPTSGTHWGSEQFF. The rearrangement combines TRBV10-3 with TRBJ2-1; a weak D assignment points to TRBD2 (6 bases agree). A distance of 27 bases separates the germline ends of V and J, which lose 6 bases and 9 bases respectively. As encoded in the germline V gene, CDR1 is ENHRY while CDR2 is SYGVKD. The cysteine opens and the phenylalanine closes a CDR3 of 17 amino acids. Only the CDR3 part of the read is kept: 51 bases, read in frame from the first base.